The sequence of this TCR beta chain was determined in a study of cytomegalovirus exposure and HLA in healthy donors. This clone was seen more than once but under ten times. Researchers ran the PCR with 60 Vbeta and 13 Jbeta primers. Assay used: immunoSEQ multiplex PCR; TCRdb lists only in-frame clones, some missing. The sample shows roughly 120,000 clones, less than 20% of them seen only once. Germline V lookup: CDR1 SGDLS, CDR2 YYNGEE. The V and J ends lost 0 bases and 5 bases, in that order; junction bases with no gene match: 4. This CDR3 is built from 15 residues. This TCR was recovered from a woman between 18 and 29 years old in good health and CMV-seronegative. The specimen was PBMCs. The rearrangement joins TRBV9 to TRBJ2-1; 8 positions agree with TRBD2. CDR3 bases: TGTGCCAGCAGCGTAGTAAGCGGGGGTAACAATGAGCAGTTCTTC. It encodes CASSVVSGGNNEQFF.